This TCR beta chain emerged from a study of T cells in localized non-small cell lung cancer. The germline V gene has CDR1 MNHEY and CDR2 SVGAGI. This CDR3 has 13 residues. V lost 2 bases and J lost 6; bases outside the gene matches: 2. This clone was detected only once. Here immunoSEQ multiplex PCR was the method, and the copy in TCRdb shows in-frame clones only, minus some. The data hold under 35,000 clones, with around 93% observed a single time. J is TRBJ1-2 and V is TRBV6-5; 8 positions agree with TRBD1. The source is a woman aged 40-75 years with stage III lung adenocarcinoma. The sample here was peripheral blood mononuclear cells, taken before any cancer treatment. Written as DNA, the CDR3 is TGTGCCAGCAGTTACAGGGACAGGAATGGCTACACCTTC. This encodes CASSYRDRNGYTF.